This note documents a single T cell receptor (beta chain) sequence. Its target is not known. The source of the sample is a study of cytomegalovirus exposure and HLA in healthy donors. The primer mix had 60 Vbeta and 13 Jbeta primers. Data came from immunoSEQ multiplex PCR; TCRdb stores just in-frame clones and leaves some out. The table records roughly 200,000 clones, 8.5% to 10% of them present only once. Study-level points and caveats: A link between a missense DCLRE1C variant and TCR beta V- and J-gene trimming emerged from a later analysis. There were some public TCRs occurring in many donors, but most TCR sequences were rare. Productive rates of about 90% or about 30% were seen for most TCR beta V segments in an earlier analysis.

CDR1 and CDR2 (germline): SGHNT, YYREEE (reference sequence). CDR3 length: 16 amino acids. Between the trimmed V and J ends, which lost 0 bases and 4 bases, there was a span of 15 bases. Material: PBMCs. The chain couples TRBV5-4 to TRBJ2-3; perhaps TRBD2 as D (5 bases). This TCR was recovered from a woman aged 25 to 39 in good health and CMV-seropositive. The CDR3 DNA reads TGTGCCAGCAGCTTGGATCTTGGGAGAAAGGCAGATACGCAGTATTTT. This translates into CASSLDLGRKADTQYF.